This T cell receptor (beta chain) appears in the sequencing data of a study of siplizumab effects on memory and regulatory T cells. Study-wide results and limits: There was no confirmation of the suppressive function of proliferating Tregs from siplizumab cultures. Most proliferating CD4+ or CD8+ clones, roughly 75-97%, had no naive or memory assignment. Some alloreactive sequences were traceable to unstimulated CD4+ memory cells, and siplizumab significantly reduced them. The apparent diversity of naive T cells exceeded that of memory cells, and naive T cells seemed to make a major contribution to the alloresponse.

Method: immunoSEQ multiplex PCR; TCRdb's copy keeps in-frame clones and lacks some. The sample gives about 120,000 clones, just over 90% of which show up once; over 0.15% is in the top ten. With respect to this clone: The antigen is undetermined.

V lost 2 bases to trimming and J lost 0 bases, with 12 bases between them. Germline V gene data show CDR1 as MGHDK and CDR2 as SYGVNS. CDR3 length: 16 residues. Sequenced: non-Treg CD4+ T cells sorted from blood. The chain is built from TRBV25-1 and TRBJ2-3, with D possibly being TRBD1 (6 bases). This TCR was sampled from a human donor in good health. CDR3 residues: CASSEGGGPSTDTQYF. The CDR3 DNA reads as TGTGCCAGCAGTGAAGGGGGCGGACCTAGCACAGATACGCAGTATTTT.